A selection of T cell receptor beta chains follows, all from one sample in a study of T-cell memory formation after mild COVID-19. TCRdb ran MiXCR on the 5' RACE reads and lists one entry per CDR3 protein. The sample has around 530,000 distinct CDR3 sequences, less than 25% seen once. Specimen: PBMCs or a T cell subset sorted from them (not recorded which). The receptors originated from an adult woman who had mild COVID-19 (a few samples of this study predate the infection). Cell type and time point are not known. CDR3s include the opening cysteine and the closing phenylalanine or tryptophan. A D gene is named only where the DNA matches it firmly. Clone size appears in some rows only: once, few, many, or a class for an expanded clone.

-	TRBD2	TRBV24-1	16	TRBJ2-1	CATSDFSGSSYNEQFF	TGTGCCACCAGTGATTTTAGCGGGAGCTCCTACAATGAGCAGTTCTTC
-	TRBD1	TRBV5-1	15	TRBJ1-2	CASSSWDSRAYGYTF	TGCGCCAGCAGCTCCTGGGACAGCCGAGCCTATGGCTACACCTTC
-	-	TRBV6-5	15	TRBJ1-5	CATRRGTGSNQPQHF	TGTGCCACACGCAGGGGAACGGGAAGCAATCAGCCCCAGCATTTT
-	-	TRBV12-3/TRBV12-4	16	TRBJ2-5	CASSLEGRGLGETQYF	TGTGCCAGCAGTTTAGAAGGCCGAGGGTTGGGAGAGACCCAGTACTTC
-	-	TRBV9	14	TRBJ2-1	CASSAFLEDNEQFF	TGTGCCAGCAGCGCCTTTCTTGAGGACAATGAGCAGTTCTTC
few	-	TRBV5-5	14	TRBJ1-1	CASSLRTENTEAFF	TGTGCCAGCAGCCTTCGGACTGAAAACACTGAAGCTTTCTTT
-	TRBD2	TRBV20-1	14	TRBJ2-2	CSARGTRGTGELFF	TGCAGTGCCAGAGGGACTAGGGGCACCGGGGAGCTGTTTTTT
few	TRBD1	TRBV5-1	14	TRBJ2-7	CASSWRTGPYEQYF	TGCGCCAGCAGCTGGCGGACAGGGCCCTACGAGCAGTACTTC
few	TRBD2	TRBV14	18	TRBJ2-7	CASSQDRDGGGDSYEQYF	TGTGCCAGCAGCCAAGATCGGGATGGCGGGGGGGACTCCTACGAGCAGTACTTC
-	TRBD2	TRBV18	15	TRBJ2-5	CASSNLGLAEETQYF	TGTGCCAGCTCAAACCTGGGACTAGCGGAAGAGACCCAGTACTTC
-	-	TRBV4-1	16	TRBJ1-2	CASSQVYHRGGYGYTF	TGCGCCAGCAGCCAAGTCTACCACCGAGGTGGCTATGGCTACACCTTC
-	-	TRBV10-3	13	TRBJ1-1	CATHQRGNTEAFF	TGTGCCACTCATCAGAGGGGTAACACTGAAGCTTTCTTT
-	TRBD2	TRBV7-2	16	TRBJ2-3	CASSLSGGMITDTQYF	TGTGCCAGCAGCTTAAGCGGGGGGATGATCACAGATACGCAGTATTTT
-	-	TRBV24-1	14	TRBJ2-2	CATSAVGSTGELFF	TGTGCCACCAGTGCAGTTGGATCCACCGGGGAGCTGTTTTTT
few	-	TRBV5-5	14	TRBJ2-3	CASSLESSTDTQYF	TGTGCCAGCAGCTTGGAATCTAGCACAGATACGCAGTATTTT
-	-	TRBV19	14	TRBJ2-7	CASSSGMGWHEQYF	TGTGCCAGTAGTAGCGGGATGGGTTGGCACGAGCAGTACTTC
few	-	TRBV7-9	13	TRBJ2-1	CASGYRGNNEQFF	TGTGCCAGCGGTTACCGAGGGAACAATGAGCAGTTCTTC
-	TRBD1	TRBV5-1	16	TRBJ2-5	CASSLGGTGGMETQYF	TGCGCCAGCAGCTTGGGGGGTACAGGGGGTATGGAGACCCAGTACTTC
few	TRBD2	TRBV7-2	14	TRBJ2-5	CASSHGGARETQYF	TGTGCCAGCAGCCACGGGGGGGCCCGGGAGACCCAGTACTTC
-	-	TRBV5-1	14	TRBJ1-1	CASSMGGLGTEAFF	TGCGCCAGCAGCATGGGGGGTTTGGGCACTGAAGCTTTCTTT
-	-	TRBV3-1	16	TRBJ2-1	CASSPHLSRSYNEQFF	TGTGCCAGCAGCCCCCATTTGAGTCGCTCCTACAATGAGCAGTTCTTC
-	TRBD2	TRBV19	13	TRBJ2-1	CASSIGASGEQFF	TGTGCCAGTAGTATTGGGGCTAGCGGAGAGCAGTTCTTC
-	TRBD1	TRBV27	16	TRBJ2-6	CASTQLDRAGANVLTF	TGTGCCAGCACCCAGTTGGACAGGGCTGGGGCCAACGTCCTGACTTTC